The clone carrying this T cell receptor (beta chain) is medium-sized within its sample. The antigen remains unidentified. These data are taken from a study of breast tumors, draining lymph nodes, adjacent tissues. The study's findings and limits: Luminal-like breast cancer showed significantly higher tumor–nontumor repertoire similarity than basal-like. That most tumor T cells come from lymph nodes remained unproven. Tumors had less TCR diversity than lymph nodes, more than nontumor tissue. Data fit most tumor T cells coming from lymph node, expanding in tumor.

TCRdb analysed the multiplex PCR reads with MiXCR anew, one entry per CDR3 protein. Here the sample spans roughly 70,000 distinct CDR3 sequences, about 40% being singletons. J gave up 4 bases and V 2 bases, and 9 bases lay outside the gene matches. CDR1 and CDR2 (germline): SGHTA, FQGNSA. The CDR3 extends over 16 amino acids. The source is a female donor with breast cancer. Some clones in this sample may be carry-over from other donors' samples. The J gene is TRBJ2-7, the V gene TRBV7-2; 9 nucleotides line up with TRBD1. Sequenced sample: breast tumor tissue. The chain's CDR3 is CASSLLPGQGTYEQYF. CDR3 nucleotide sequence: TGTGCCAGCAGCTTACTCCCGGGACAGGGTACTTACGAGCAGTACTTC.